The 21 T cell receptor beta chains below were found in one sample sequenced in a study of cytomegalovirus exposure and HLA in healthy donors. Primers included in the PCR were 60 Vbeta and 13 Jbeta primers. Repertoires were generated with immunoSEQ multiplex PCR, while TCRdb's copy carries only in-frame clones and drops some. This table has 150,000 to 200,000 clones, more than 60% appearing once. Specimen: PBMCs. The receptors shown here come from a human donor in good health.

In its sample, this clone was seen once. The CDR3 spells CASNQVSNQPQHF. As DNA, the CDR3 is TGTGCCAGTAACCAGGTTAGCAATCAGCCCCAGCATTTT. The chain is built from TRBV19 and TRBJ1-5; D unclear. The CDR3 length is 13 residues. Germline V CDR1 and CDR2: LNHDA, SQIVND (reference sequence). The V end lost 7 bases, the J end lost 0 bases, and 7 bases lay between the germline ends.

This sequence joins TRBV10-2 and TRBJ2-5, with D possibly TRBD1 on 5 matching bases. CDR1 is WSHSY and CDR2 is SAAADI in the germline V gene. The ends were cut back, 6 bases at V and 4 bases at J, with 9 bases in the middle. CDR3 length: 12 residues. Here the CDR3 DNA reads TGCGCCAGCAGCTTCCAGGGAGAGACCCAGTACTTC. Translation: CASSFQGETQYF.

This clone was picked up one time. The chain carries TRBV25-1 and TRBJ1-5; 9 positions match TRBD1. The CDR3 has 16 residues. Germline CDR1 reads MGHDK; CDR2 reads SYGVNS. Trimming cost V 3 bases and J 6 bases; bases outside gene matches: 9. CDR3 residues: CASSDRTGGAIQPQHF. CDR3 sequence (DNA): TGTGCCAGCAGTGACAGAACAGGGGGCGCGATTCAGCCCCAGCATTTT.

This clone has just a few counts. The rearrangement links TRBV7-9 to TRBJ1-4; D may be TRBD1 (5 bases). This CDR3 has 15 amino acids. From germline, CDR1 is SEHNR and CDR2 FQNEAQ (reference sequence). V was shortened by 3 bases and J by 2 bases, with 10 bases between the two germline ends. The CDR3 bases are TGTGCCAGCAGCTTGGGGGGGTTGACTAATGAAAAACTGTTTTTT. Protein: CASSLGGLTNEKLFF.

The chain is built from TRBV5-6 and TRBJ1-2; TRBD1 aligns across 7 bases. Trimming took 6 bases from V and 7 from J; bases not matched to a gene: 9. CDR1 and CDR2 from the germline V gene are SGHDT and YYEEEE. The CDR3 covers 13 residues. The CDR3 DNA follows: TGTGCCAGCACCCGAGGGGGCGGCTGTGGCTACACCTTC. Translated: CASTRGGGCGYTF.

V and J are TRBV19 and TRBJ2-5; D uncertain. Trimming took off 2 bases at V and 0 bases at J, with 7 bases between the two ends. The CDR3 covers 14 residues. The germline CDR1 and CDR2 sequences are LNHDA and SQIVND (reference sequence). The DNA for the CDR3 is TGTGCCAGTAGTATATCTCAGTACCAAGAGACCCAGTACTTC. Its protein is CASSISQYQETQYF.

V and J are TRBV2 and TRBJ2-1; 7 positions match TRBD1. Germline CDR1 reads SNHLY; CDR2 reads FYNNEI. The trim removed 4 bases at V and 9 bases at J, leaving 12 bases unmatched. The CDR3 contains 15 residues. CDR3 bases: TGTGCCAGCAGTGCCGACAGGGCCCAATATGGTGAGCAGTTCTTC. Amino acids: CASSADRAQYGEQFF.

V usage is TRBV5-6 and J usage is TRBJ1-6, with unresolved D. The CDR3 extends over 15 amino acids. CDR1 SGHDT and CDR2 YYEEEE come from the germline V gene. Deletions cut 1 base from V and 11 bases from J, with 16 bases between. CDR3 coding DNA: TGTGCCAGCAGCTTGCGGGTCCGGGGAGGAACACCCCTCCACTTT. Its protein is CASSLRVRGGTPLHF.

V is TRBV7-6 and J is TRBJ2-1; 13 nucleotides match TRBD2. V shed 2 bases, J shed 4 bases, and the junction held 5 bases outside the gene matches. CDR1 and CDR2 (germline): SGHVS, FNYEAQ. This CDR3 comprises 17 residues. CDR3 region: CASSLRTSGGFYNEQFF. The CDR3 DNA follows: TGTGCCAGCAGCTTACGGACTAGCGGGGGATTTTACAATGAGCAGTTCTTC.

The chain is built from TRBV4-3 and TRBJ2-7, with TRBD1 as a possible D gene (6 bases). The V gene's germline CDR1 is LGHNA and CDR2 YSLEER. The CDR3 runs 14 residues. V lost 0 bases to trimming and J lost 6 bases, with 12 bases between them. Written as DNA, the CDR3 is TGCGCCAGCAGCCAAGATGGCAGGGGTTCCGAGCAGTACTTC. Translating gives CASSQDGRGSEQYF.

The chain has TRBV2 and TRBJ1-2; D ambiguous. The V and J ends lost 6 bases and 4 bases respectively, with 18 bases between them. Per the germline V gene, CDR1 is SNHLY and CDR2 is FYNNEI. The CDR3 sequence is 15 residues long. CDR3 loop: CASRWEGRSSYGYTF. CDR3 in DNA: TGTGCCAGCAGATGGGAGGGAAGGAGCAGCTATGGCTACACCTTC.

The chain joins TRBV5-1 to TRBJ2-7, with 10 bases matching TRBD1. Germline CDR1 and CDR2: SGHRS and YFSETQ. J was trimmed by 0 bases and V by 1 base; bases with no gene match: 1. The CDR3 has 15 residues. The CDR3 sequence is CASSLWTGGSYEQYF. For the CDR3, the DNA is TGCGCCAGCAGCTTGTGGACAGGGGGCTCCTACGAGCAGTACTTC.

The rearrangement links TRBV2 to TRBJ2-1; a possible D gene is TRBD1 (6 bases). Germline CDR1 reads SNHLY; CDR2 reads FYNNEI. V lost 5 bases and J lost 5, with 16 bases in between. CDR3 length: 15 residues. As DNA, the CDR3 is TGTGCCAGCAGTAAAACGGGACAAGAGAACAATGAGCAGTTCTTC. This gives the protein CASSKTGQENNEQFF.

CDR3 nucleotide sequence: TGTGCCAGCAGCTTAGGGTTTACAACCTTGACAGACTCCAATGGCTACACCTTC. It translates to CASSLGFTTLTDSNGYTF. The rearrangement uses TRBV11-2 and TRBJ1-2, with TRBD1 as a possible D gene (5 bases). Germline assignment: CDR1 SGHAT and CDR2 FQNNGV. The V end lost 1 base, the J end lost 6 bases, and 24 bases lay between the germline ends. The CDR3 contains 18 residues.

V and J are TRBV5-1 and TRBJ1-2, with 12 bases lining up with TRBD1. Germline values: CDR1 SGHRS, CDR2 YFSETQ. This CDR3 spans 15 amino acids. V gave up 0 bases and J gave up 7 bases; unmatched junction bases: 4. CDR3 residues: CASSLDGTGGPGYTF. The CDR3 DNA sequence: TGCGCCAGCAGCTTGGACGGGACAGGGGGCCCTGGCTACACCTTC.

The gene calls are TRBV4-1 and TRBJ1-1; possibly TRBD1 for D (5 bases). V was trimmed by 1 base and J by 8 bases, leaving 11 bases between them. CDR3 length equals 13 residues. Germline V lookup: CDR1 MGHRA, CDR2 YSYEKL. The CDR3 DNA follows: TGCGCCAGCAGCCAAGTAGGGGATGGGGAAGCTTTCTTT. Its translation is CASSQVGDGEAFF.

The genes are TRBV10-3 and TRBJ1-1, with TRBD1 identical over 7 bases. The CDR3 runs 14 residues. Germline-derived CDR1 and CDR2 are ENHRY and SYGVKD. Germline trimming cut 4 bases from V and 0 bases from J; bases unmatched to any gene: 2. CDR3 residues: CAISGDSLNTEAFF. For the CDR3, the DNA is TGTGCCATCAGTGGGGACAGTTTGAACACTGAAGCTTTCTTT.

This clone was seen a single time. The chain uses TRBV7-2 and TRBJ2-7; 9 bases are a match to TRBD2. This CDR3 is built from 15 residues. The ends lost 4 bases at V and 6 bases at J; junction bases unmatched: 10. Germline CDR1 reads SGHTA; CDR2 reads FQGNSA. DNA of the CDR3: TGTGCCAGCAGCTCTAGTGGCGGGGGGGGTCTCGAGCAGTACTTC. This codes for CASSSSGGGGLEQYF.

V and J are TRBV6-6 and TRBJ2-3; 7 positions agree with TRBD1. The length of the CDR3 is 14 residues. The germline V gene encodes CDR1 MNHNY and CDR2 SVGAGI (reference sequence). The V gene end was trimmed by 5 bases and the J gene end by 3 bases; junction bases not matched to a gene: 5. In DNA, the CDR3 is TGTGCCAGCAGTCGCCCGGGACAGACAGATACGCAGTATTTT. Translation: CASSRPGQTDTQYF.

V usage is TRBV7-6 and J usage is TRBJ1-6; 7 positions agree with TRBD1. J lost 4 bases, V lost 2 bases, and 8 bases had no gene match. The CDR3 length is 17 residues. CDR1 and CDR2 from the germline V gene are SGHVS and FNYEAQ. The CDR3 DNA reads TGTGCCAGCAGCTTACACCCCTCGGGACAGTATAATTCACCCCTCCACTTT. Amino acid sequence: CASSLHPSGQYNSPLHF.

This clone appeared once. The chain employs TRBV4-3 and TRBJ2-6; 7 positions match TRBD1. This CDR3 comprises 18 residues. Losses at the gene ends were 0 bases for V and 0 bases for J; bases not matched to a gene: 5. From germline, CDR1 is LGHNA and CDR2 YSLEER. The CDR3 DNA reads TGCGCCAGCAGCCAAGATGGACAGGCCGTCTCTGGGGCCAACGTCCTGACTTTC. Amino acid sequence: CASSQDGQAVSGANVLTF.